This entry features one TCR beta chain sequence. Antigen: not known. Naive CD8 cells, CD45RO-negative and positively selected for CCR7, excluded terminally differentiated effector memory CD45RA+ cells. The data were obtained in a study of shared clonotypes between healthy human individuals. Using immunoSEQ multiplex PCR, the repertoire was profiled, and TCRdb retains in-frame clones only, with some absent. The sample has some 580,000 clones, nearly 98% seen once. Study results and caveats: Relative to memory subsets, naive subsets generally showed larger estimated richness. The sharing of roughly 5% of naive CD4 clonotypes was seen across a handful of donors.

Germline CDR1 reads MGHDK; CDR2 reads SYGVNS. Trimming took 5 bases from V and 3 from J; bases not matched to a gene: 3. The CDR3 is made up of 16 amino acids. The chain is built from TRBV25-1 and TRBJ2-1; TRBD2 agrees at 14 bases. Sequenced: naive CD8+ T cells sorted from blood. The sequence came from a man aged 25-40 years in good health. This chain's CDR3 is CASSMGLAGVYNEQFF. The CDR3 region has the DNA TGTGCCAGCAGTATGGGACTAGCGGGAGTCTACAATGAGCAGTTCTTC.